Below, 32 T cell receptor beta chains from the same sample are listed, as sequenced in a study of blood T cell repertoires in COVID-19. Libraries were prepared by immunoSEQ multiplex PCR; TCRdb keeps only in-frame clonotypes and omits some of them. The sample carries about 170,000 clones, roughly 85% recorded once. Input material: peripheral blood. These receptors originate from a woman at least 80 years old with active or convalescent COVID-19.

V is TRBV25-1 and J is TRBJ1-2, with TRBD1 matching 7 bases. This CDR3 is built from 15 residues. CDR1 and CDR2 (germline): MGHDK, SYGVNS. With 4 bases clipped from V and 8 bases from J, the junction kept 13 bases outside the gene matches. This CDR3 is CASSGSLKGAWGYTF. CDR3 nucleotide sequence: TGTGCCAGCAGTGGGTCCTTGAAGGGGGCTTGGGGCTACACCTTC.

This rearrangement joins TRBV14 to TRBJ1-5, with D possibly being TRBD1 (6 bases). Germline CDR1 SGHDN, CDR2 FVKESK. This CDR3 has 13 residues. Deletions cut 0 bases from V and 7 bases from J, with 7 bases between. The CDR3 reads CASSQERGQPQHF. The CDR3, as DNA: TGTGCCAGCAGCCAAGAGAGGGGGCAGCCCCAGCATTTT. Looking up the rest from reference TRBV14 and TRBJ1-5 gives the full variable domain: EAGVTQFPSHSVIEKGQTVTLRCDPISGHDNLYWYRRVMGKEIKFLLHFVKESKQDESGMPNNRFLAERTGGTYSTLKVQPAELEDSGVYFCASSQERGQPQHFGDGTRLSIL.

J is TRBJ2-1 and V is TRBV28; 12 positions match TRBD2. Germline values: CDR1 MDHEN, CDR2 SYDVKM. After removal of 1 base from V and 1 base from J, the junction contained 14 bases not matched to a gene. The CDR3 extends over 21 amino acids. The CDR3 DNA reads TGTGCCAGCAGTTTATATTCCCCCGCTAGCGGGAGGGCCGGATCCTACAATGAGCAGTTCTTC. Encoded protein: CASSLYSPASGRAGSYNEQFF.

The J gene is TRBJ2-3, the V gene TRBV30; unclear D gene. The CDR3 sequence is 12 residues long. CDR1 and CDR2 (germline): GTSNPN, SVGIG (reference sequence). Trimming left V 2 bases short and J 4 bases short, with 7 bases between. CDR3 in DNA: TGTGCCTGGAGTACTACTGCAGATACGCAGTATTTT. Its translation is CAWSTTADTQYF.

The rearrangement links TRBV2 to TRBJ1-3; D is unresolved. V was pared by 6 bases and J by 0 bases, with 9 bases between. CDR1 SNHLY and CDR2 FYNNEI come from the germline V gene. The CDR3 is made up of 14 amino acids. CDR3 DNA: TGTGCCAGCAGGAACGAGGGCTCTGGAAACACCATATATTTT. It is translated as CASRNEGSGNTIYF.

This chain uses TRBV27 with TRBJ2-5; 10 nucleotides match TRBD2. With V trimmed by 9 bases and J by 4 bases, 11 bases remained unmatched. Germline CDR1 reads MNHEY; CDR2 reads SMNVEV (reference sequence). The CDR3 has 15 amino acids. CDR3 in amino acids: CASRTSGPRGETQYF. The CDR3 DNA follows: TGTGCCAGTCGGACTAGCGGCCCGAGGGGAGAGACCCAGTACTTC.

The chain is built from TRBV3-1 (or the pseudogene TRBV3-2) and TRBJ2-1; TRBD2 aligns across 9 bases. Germline CDR1 LGHDT, CDR2 YNNKEL (reference sequence). V was clipped by 5 bases and J by 8 bases; unmatched bases: 19. CDR3 size: 18 residues. The CDR3: CASSKRGFSGSEADEQFF. The CDR3 bases are TGTGCCAGCAGCAAAAGAGGGTTTAGCGGGAGCGAAGCCGATGAGCAGTTCTTC.

The V gene is TRBV6-5, the J gene TRBJ2-7, with a tentative D call TRBD1 (5 bases). Germline CDR1 reads MNHEY; CDR2 reads SVGAGI. Trimming removed 2 bases from V and 8 bases from J, with 7 bases in between. The CDR3 consists of 11 residues. CDR3 protein: CASSYQGKQYF. CDR3 DNA sequence: TGTGCCAGCAGTTACCAGGGAAAGCAGTACTTC.

CDR3 DNA sequence: TGCGCCAGCAGCCCACAGGGGAATCAGCCCCAGCATTTT. It encodes CASSPQGNQPQHF. This sequence joins TRBV5-1 and TRBJ1-5, with 7 positions matching TRBD1. This CDR3 has 13 residues. Germline V gene lookup returns CDR1 SGHRS and CDR2 YFSETQ. Trimming took 4 bases from V and 4 from J; bases not matched to a gene: 2.

The chain couples TRBV29-1 to TRBJ1-1; 8 bases are shared with TRBD1. The CDR3 runs 12 residues. CDR1 SQVTM and CDR2 ANQGSEA come from the germline V gene. Trimming took 6 bases from V and 5 from J; bases not matched to a gene: 5. The CDR3 is CSVKRTGTEAFF. DNA of the CDR3: TGCAGCGTCAAACGGACAGGGACTGAAGCTTTCTTT. The variable domain in full, completed from reference TRBV29-1 and TRBJ1-1, reads SAVISQKPSRDICQRGTSLTIQCQVDSQVTMMFWYRQQPGQSLTLIATANQGSEATYESGFVIDKFPISRPNLTFSTLTVSNMSPEDSSIYLCSVKRTGTEAFFGQGTRLTVV.

The J gene is TRBJ2-3, the V gene TRBV6-5; no clear D. Germline V gene data show CDR1 as MNHEY and CDR2 as SVGAGI. This CDR3 has 16 amino acids. The V and J ends lost 0 bases and 6 bases respectively, with 16 bases between them. The CDR3 nucleotides are TGTGCCAGCAGTTACTCAATCTACAGTGTCTTGGATACGCAGTATTTT. This sequence encodes CASSYSIYSVLDTQYF.

V usage is TRBV28 and J usage is TRBJ1-5, with TRBD1 identical over 8 bases. Unmatched junction bases numbered 7, after V lost 6 bases and J lost 0 bases. This CDR3 has 16 amino acids. Germline V lookup: CDR1 MDHEN, CDR2 SYDVKM. The CDR3 coding sequence is TGTGCCAGCAGAACTAGGGACAGGTTTAGCAATCAGCCCCAGCATTTT. Its protein product is CASRTRDRFSNQPQHF.

There are a few counts of this clone. The rearrangement joins TRBV10-1 to TRBJ2-1; D may be TRBD2 (5 bases). This CDR3 has 15 residues. Trimming left V 2 bases short and J 1 base short, with 9 bases between. In germline, CDR1 is WNHNN, CDR2 SYGVQD (reference sequence). This chain's CDR3 is CASSETGGSYNEQFF. In DNA form, the CDR3 reads TGCGCCAGCAGTGAGACCGGAGGTTCCTACAATGAGCAGTTCTTC.

This clone has only one observation. The J gene is TRBJ2-4, the V gene TRBV2, with TRBD2 matching over 11 bases. The CDR3 is 18 residues long. Trimming removed 4 bases from V and 0 bases from J; junction bases left unmatched: 8. CDR1 and CDR2 from the germline V gene are SNHLY and FYNNEI. As DNA, the CDR3 is TGTGCCAGCAGTGTTTCTAGCGGGGGGATCCTAGCCAAAAACATTCAGTACTTC. This gives the protein CASSVSSGGILAKNIQYF.

The chain uses TRBV5-1 and TRBJ1-1, with 9 bases fitting TRBD1. The CDR3 has 15 residues. The ends lost 2 bases at V and 1 base at J; junction bases unmatched: 3. In germline, CDR1 is SGHRS, CDR2 YFSETQ. The CDR3 loop reads CASSFGGQGNTEAFF. CDR3 nucleotides: TGCGCCAGCAGCTTTGGGGGACAGGGGAACACTGAAGCTTTCTTT.

In DNA, the CDR3 is TGTGCCAGCAGTGAATACGGGGGGGCGGGTGAAGCTTTCTTT. Its protein is CASSEYGGAGEAFF. The V gene is TRBV2, the J gene TRBJ1-1, with D perhaps matching TRBD1 (6 bases). V lost 2 bases and J lost 7, with 14 bases in between. Germline assignment: CDR1 SNHLY and CDR2 FYNNEI. This CDR3 region has 14 residues.

The table lists this clone with a count of one. The chain has TRBV4-2 and TRBJ2-1, with TRBD2 identical over 7 bases. This CDR3 has 17 amino acids. In germline, CDR1 is LGHNA, CDR2 YNFKEQ. With 4 bases clipped from V and 4 bases from J, the junction kept 13 bases outside the gene matches. Here the CDR3 DNA reads TGTGCCAGCAGCCCGCGGACTAGTCCAGGAGGGTACAATGAGCAGTTCTTC. Translation: CASSPRTSPGGYNEQFF.

The chain links TRBV5-4 to TRBJ2-1, with a tentative D call TRBD2 (5 bases). This CDR3 contains 16 residues. Germline V lookup: CDR1 SGHNT, CDR2 YYREEE (reference sequence). Trimming removed 4 bases at V and 0 bases at J, with 14 bases between. CDR3 bases: TGTGCCAGCAGCGACCGCAGCGGTAGCTCCTACAATGAGCAGTTCTTC. This gives the protein CASSDRSGSSYNEQFF.

The chain carries TRBV18 and TRBJ1-4, with D possibly matching TRBD1 (6 bases). Trimming took off 2 bases at V and 7 bases at J, with 14 bases between the two ends. CDR1 is KGHSH, CDR2 LQKENI, per germline. This CDR3 spans 15 amino acids. The CDR3 spells CASSPVGAGVEKLFF. The DNA of the CDR3 is TGTGCCAGCTCACCAGTAGGGGCAGGGGTTGAAAAACTGTTTTTT. Based on the CDR3 plus reference TRBV18 and TRBJ1-4, the full variable domain is NAGVMQNPRHLVRRRGQEARLRCSPMKGHSHVYWYRQLPEEGLKFMVYLQKENIIDESGMPKERFSAEFPKEGPSILRIQQVVRGDSAAYFCASSPVGAGVEKLFFGSGTQLSVL.

This chain uses TRBV7-6 with TRBJ2-1, with 15 bases aligning to TRBD2. Trimming at V came to 5 bases and at J to 0 bases, leaving 11 bases not matched to a gene. This CDR3 has 20 residues. The germline V gene encodes CDR1 SGHVS and CDR2 FNYEAQ. CDR3 region: CASSRWTSGRAGGSYNEQFF. The CDR3 DNA reads as TGTGCCAGCAGCAGGTGGACTAGCGGGAGGGCTGGGGGCTCCTACAATGAGCAGTTCTTC.

The genes are TRBV5-1 and TRBJ2-7, with 8 bases matching TRBD2. J gave up 5 bases and V 4 bases, and 5 bases lay outside the gene matches. CDR1 and CDR2 (germline): SGHRS, YFSETQ. CDR3 length: 13 amino acids. For the CDR3, the DNA is TGCGCCAGCAGCGAACCGGGAGGGGACGAGCAGTACTTC. This encodes CASSEPGGDEQYF.

The rearrangement joins TRBV5-4 to TRBJ2-5, with D possibly being TRBD2 (5 bases). The V and J ends lost 4 bases and 5 bases respectively, with 15 bases between them. There are 14 residues in the CDR3. The germline V gene encodes CDR1 SGHNT and CDR2 YYREEE (reference sequence). DNA for the CDR3: TGTGCCAGCAGCGGCGGCGGACTCGCGGAGACCCAGTACTTC. Its protein product is CASSGGGLAETQYF.

The chain carries TRBV28 and TRBJ1-4; 8 nucleotides align to TRBD1. The CDR3 loop spans 16 amino acids. Looked up from germline, CDR1 is MDHEN and CDR2 is SYDVKM. V trimming: 7 bases; J trimming: 0 bases; junction bases outside the gene matches: 7. CDR3 coding DNA: TGTGCCAGCACCGGACAGGGTGGAGCAACTAATGAAAAACTGTTTTTT. Translated, it gives CASTGQGGATNEKLFF.

The rearrangement uses TRBV7-8 and TRBJ1-5; D unclear. The CDR3 runs 15 residues. With 2 bases removed from V and 4 bases from J, the gap between germline ends came to 12 bases. Germline V gives CDR1 SGHVS, CDR2 FQNEAQ. The CDR3 region is CASSLSRQTNQPQHF. Here the CDR3 DNA reads TGTGCCAGCAGCTTAAGCCGGCAGACTAATCAGCCCCAGCATTTT.

This rearrangement joins TRBV5-8 to TRBJ1-4, with unresolved D. Per germline, CDR1 SGHTS and CDR2 YDEGEE. The CDR3 runs to 14 residues. The V end was cut by 0 bases, the J end by 6 bases, with 9 bases between. For the CDR3, the DNA is TGTGCCAGCAGCTTGGGAGGGTCACATGAAAAACTGTTTTTT. This sequence encodes CASSLGGSHEKLFF. The full variable domain, its missing parts supplied by reference TRBV5-8 and TRBJ1-4, is EAGVTQSPTHLIKTRGQQATLRCSPISGHTSVYWYQQALGLGLQFLLWYDEGEERNRGNFPPRFSGRQFPNYSSELNVNALELEDSALYLCASSLGGSHEKLFFGSGTQLSVL.

This chain connects TRBV7-3 to TRBJ2-1; TRBD2 matches at 9 bases. Germline V gene lookup returns CDR1 SGHTA and CDR2 FQGTGA. V dropped 4 bases and J dropped 13; count of bases not matched to a gene: 8. CDR3 length: 13 residues. The CDR3 region has the DNA TGTGCCAGCAGCTCAAGCGGGGGGCAGTCTCAGTTCTTC. Translating gives CASSSSGGQSQFF. Full variable domain (remainder filled in from reference TRBV7-3 and TRBJ2-1): GAGVSQTPSNKVTEKGKYVELRCDPISGHTALYWYRQSLGQGPEFLIYFQGTGAADDSGLPNDRFFAVRPEGSVSTLKIQRTERGDSAVYLCASSSSGGQSQFFGPGTRLTVL.

V gene TRBV30 combines with J gene TRBJ1-6; D not resolved. The V gene lost 3 bases and the J gene lost 5 bases, with 11 bases spanning the gap. The CDR3 loop spans 14 amino acids. Germline values: CDR1 GTSNPN, CDR2 SVGIG (reference sequence). The DNA of the CDR3 is TGTGCCTGGAGCGCGGGCAGAGATAATTCACCCCTCCACTTT. It codes for CAWSAGRDNSPLHF.

The sample holds one count of this clone. The chain carries TRBV5-4 and TRBJ2-5, with 8 bases lining up with TRBD2. The CDR3 covers 12 residues. Per germline, CDR1 SGHNT and CDR2 YYREEE (reference sequence). J was trimmed by 12 bases and V by 4 bases; bases with no gene match: 8. The CDR3, as DNA: TGTGCCAGCAGCGGGGGGGTGGGACTAGAGTACTTC. Translating it yields CASSGGVGLEYF. The whole variable domain, remainder taken from reference TRBV5-4 and TRBJ2-5, is ETGVTQSPTHLIKTRGQQVTLRCSSQSGHNTVSWYQQALGQGPQFIFQYYREEENGRGNFPPRFSGLQFPNYSSELNVNALELDDSALYLCASSGGVGLEYFGPGTRLLVL.

This rearrangement joins TRBV5-1 to TRBJ2-2, with TRBD2 identical over 7 bases. Germline CDR1 and CDR2: SGHRS and YFSETQ. This CDR3 contains 14 residues. With V trimmed by 5 bases and J by 7 bases, 8 bases remained unmatched. CDR3 sequence: CASSGGSAIGELFF. The CDR3 DNA reads TGCGCCAGCAGTGGCGGGAGTGCGATCGGGGAGCTGTTTTTT.

The V and J genes are TRBV7-2 and TRBJ1-6; no reliable D call. The CDR3 has 13 amino acids. The ends were cut back, 3 bases at V and 3 bases at J, with 3 bases in the middle. Germline CDR1 SGHTA, CDR2 FQGNSA. The CDR3, as DNA: TGTGCCAGCAGCTTTAACTATAATTCACCCCTCCACTTT. Protein sequence: CASSFNYNSPLHF.

J is TRBJ1-1 and V is TRBV20-1, with a tentative D call TRBD1 (5 bases). The length of the CDR3 is 13 residues. Germline lookup yields CDR1 DFQATT and CDR2 SNEGSKA (reference sequence). V was cut by 3 bases and J by 1 base, with 9 bases left in between. This CDR3 is CSASRGGNTEAFF. The CDR3 coding sequence is TGCAGTGCTAGTAGGGGAGGGAACACTGAAGCTTTCTTT.

The chain couples TRBV5-4 to TRBJ2-7, with TRBD1 identical over 7 bases. The J segment lost 3 bases and the V segment lost 0 bases, leaving 3 bases of the junction unmatched. The CDR3 has 14 residues. Germline V gene sequence: CDR1 SGHNT, CDR2 YYREEE (reference sequence). The CDR3 DNA sequence: TGTGCCAGCAGCTTGGCTAACAGGGGCTACGAGCAGTACTTC. Translation: CASSLANRGYEQYF.